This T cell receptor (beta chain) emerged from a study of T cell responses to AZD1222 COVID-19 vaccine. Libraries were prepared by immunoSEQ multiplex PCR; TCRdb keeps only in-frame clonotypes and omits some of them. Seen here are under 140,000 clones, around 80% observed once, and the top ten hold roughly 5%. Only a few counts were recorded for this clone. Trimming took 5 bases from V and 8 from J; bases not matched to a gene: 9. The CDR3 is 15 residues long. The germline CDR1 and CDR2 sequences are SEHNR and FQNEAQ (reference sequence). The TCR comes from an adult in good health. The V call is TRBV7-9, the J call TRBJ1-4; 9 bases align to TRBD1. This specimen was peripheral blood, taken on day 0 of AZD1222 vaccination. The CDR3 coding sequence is TGTGCCAGCAGCCCCCTGACAGGGGGAAACGAAAAACTGTTTTTT. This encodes CASSPLTGGNEKLFF.